These 26 T cell receptor beta chains originate from one sample sequenced in a study of T cell changes during pregnancy in multiple sclerosis. Clones were sequenced by immunoSEQ multiplex PCR, and TCRdb holds only the in-frame ones, with some missing. The sample shows 15,000 or so clones, 84% of them seen only once. The sample in question was CD8+ T cells from peripheral blood mononuclear cells, obtained in the third trimester of pregnancy. Source of these receptors: a female donor in good health, enrolled as a control in a pregnancy study.

The J gene is TRBJ2-1, the V gene TRBV27; D unclear. The length of the CDR3 is 11 residues. V gave up 7 bases and J gave up 9 bases, with 10 bases separating them. The V gene's germline CDR1 is MNHEY and CDR2 SMNVEV (reference sequence). The CDR3 loop is CASTLPGEQFF. The DNA for the CDR3 is TGTGCCAGCACACTACCTGGTGAGCAGTTCTTC.

The rearrangement uses TRBV6-5 and TRBJ1-5, with a weak D call TRBD1 (6 bases). In germline, CDR1 is MNHEY, CDR2 SVGAGI. With 5 bases removed from V and 4 bases from J, the gap between germline ends came to 12 bases. The CDR3 totals 14 residues. The CDR3 nucleotides read TGTGCCAGCAGTGAACCGCAGGGGAATCAGCCCCAGCATTTT. It yields the protein CASSEPQGNQPQHF.

This chain uses TRBV7-6 with TRBJ2-1; the match to TRBD2 covers 9 bases. The CDR3 has 14 residues. The V gene's germline CDR1 is SGHVS and CDR2 FNYEAQ. V was clipped by 5 bases and J by 4 bases; unmatched bases: 3. CDR3 amino acids: CASSKSGGYNEQFF. DNA of the CDR3: TGTGCCAGCAGCAAAAGCGGGGGGTACAATGAGCAGTTCTTC. The whole variable domain, remainder taken from reference TRBV7-6 and TRBJ2-1, is GAGVSQSPRYKVTKRGQDVALRCDPISGHVSLYWYRQALGQGPEFLTYFNYEAQQDKSGLPNDRFSAERPEGSISTLTIQRTEQRDSAMYRCASSKSGGYNEQFFGPGTRLTVL.

The CDR3 is CASSYSGSSPQYF. In nucleotides, the CDR3 is TGTGCCAGCAGTTACTCGGGTAGCTCTCCCCAGTACTTC. This sequence joins TRBV6-5 and TRBJ2-5; D ambiguous. The CDR3 sequence is 13 residues long. The V end lost 0 bases, the J end lost 9 bases, and 11 bases lay between the germline ends. Germline V lookup: CDR1 MNHEY, CDR2 SVGAGI.

In DNA form, the CDR3 reads TGTGCCAGCAGCCCGCCTATGGGGGCTAGCTACACCTTC. Its translation is CASSPPMGASYTF. The J gene is TRBJ1-2, the V gene TRBV13, with D perhaps TRBD1 (6 bases). Trimming pared 5 bases from V and 9 bases from J, leaving 16 bases between. Germline assignment: CDR1 PRHDT and CDR2 FYEKMQ (reference sequence). The CDR3 totals 13 residues. Full variable domain (rest looked up from reference TRBV13 and TRBJ1-2): AAGVIQSPRHLIKEKRETATLKCYPIPRHDTVYWYQQGPGQDPQFLISFYEKMQSDKGSIPDRFSAQQFSDYHSELNMSSLELGDSALYFCASSPPMGASYTFGSGTRLTVV.

The V call is TRBV30, the J call TRBJ1-4; 11 nucleotides agree with TRBD1. The CDR3 length is 14 residues. CDR1 and CDR2 from the germline V gene are GTSNPN and SVGIG (reference sequence). J was trimmed by 6 bases and V by 2 bases; bases with no gene match: 2. CDR3 protein: CAWSTGQGDEKLFF. The CDR3, as DNA: TGTGCCTGGAGTACGGGACAGGGGGATGAAAAACTGTTTTTT.

This clone came up a few times. The chain recombines TRBV5-6 with TRBJ1-4, with D perhaps TRBD1 (6 bases). This CDR3 is built from 16 residues. CDR1 and CDR2 from the germline V gene are SGHDT and YYEEEE. V shed 5 bases and J shed 1 base, with 15 bases lying between them. CDR3 bases: TGTGCCAGCAGTCGGGGGGGCGGCAGAACTAATGAAAAACTGTTTTTT. Its translation: CASSRGGGRTNEKLFF.

The chain has TRBV7-2 and TRBJ2-5; D is uncertain. Between the trimmed V and J ends, which lost 1 base and 4 bases, there was a span of 7 bases. From germline, CDR1 is SGHTA and CDR2 FQGNSA. The CDR3 is made up of 13 amino acids. The CDR3 reads CASSLGPGETQYF. The CDR3 region has the DNA TGTGCCAGCAGCTTAGGGCCTGGAGAGACCCAGTACTTC.

This clone was seen more than once but under ten times. The J gene is TRBJ1-5, the V gene TRBV5-8; 7 positions match TRBD1. Unmatched junction bases numbered 9, after V lost 5 bases and J lost 4 bases. The CDR3 contains 15 residues. CDR1 SGHTS and CDR2 YDEGEE come from the germline V gene. In nucleotides, the CDR3 is TGTGCCAGCAGTTCCGGGAGGGGGCGAAATCAGCCCCAGCATTTT. It is translated as CASSSGRGRNQPQHF. The variable domain in full, completed from reference TRBV5-8 and TRBJ1-5, reads EAGVTQSPTHLIKTRGQQATLRCSPISGHTSVYWYQQALGLGLQFLLWYDEGEERNRGNFPPRFSGRQFPNYSSELNVNALELEDSALYLCASSSGRGRNQPQHFGDGTRLSIL.

This chain connects TRBV6-5 to TRBJ1-2; TRBD1 agrees at 8 bases. The J segment lost 7 bases and the V segment lost 4 bases, leaving 5 bases of the junction unmatched. The CDR3 has 13 residues. CDR1 MNHEY and CDR2 SVGAGI come from the germline V gene. In DNA, the CDR3 is TGTGCCAGCAGTTTTCAGGGGGCTAGTGGCTACACCTTC. It encodes CASSFQGASGYTF.

The rearrangement joins TRBV10-3 to TRBJ1-2; D possibly corresponds to TRBD1 (5 bases). This CDR3 contains 15 residues. V was trimmed by 6 bases and J by 0 bases, leaving 14 bases between them. Per the germline V gene, CDR1 is ENHRY and CDR2 is SYGVKD. CDR3 nucleotides: TGTGCCATCAGGAGACCAGGGTCCCCTAACTATGGCTACACCTTC. Translating it yields CAIRRPGSPNYGYTF.

V is TRBV6-6 and J is TRBJ1-4; TRBD1 agrees at 7 bases. Germline V gene lookup returns CDR1 MNHNY and CDR2 SVGAGI (reference sequence). The CDR3 has 13 amino acids. V dropped 11 bases and J dropped 4; count of bases not matched to a gene: 7. The CDR3 DNA reads TGTGCCGGGAGGACAGGTGGTAATGAAAAACTGTTTTTT. Translating gives CAGRTGGNEKLFF.

The chain joins TRBV6-6 to TRBJ2-1; D perhaps matches TRBD2 (6 bases). The V end lost 6 bases, the J end lost 10 bases, and 16 bases lay between the germline ends. Germline CDR1 reads MNHNY; CDR2 reads SVGAGI (reference sequence). The CDR3 has 13 residues. The CDR3 bases are TGTGCCAGCAGCGCGGGCGGGGTGCGGGAGCAGTTCTTC. This gives the protein CASSAGGVREQFF.

V gene TRBV5-4 combines with J gene TRBJ1-2; 10 nucleotides align to TRBD1. This CDR3 comprises 15 residues. CDR1 and CDR2 from the germline V gene are SGHNT and YYREEE (reference sequence). V gave up 1 base and J gave up 5 bases; unmatched junction bases: 5. The CDR3 sequence: CASSLLQDRGYGYTF. CDR3 coding DNA: TGTGCCAGCAGCTTGCTCCAGGACAGGGGGTATGGCTACACCTTC.

V gene TRBV19 combines with J gene TRBJ2-1; 9 nucleotides agree with TRBD2. Germline V gene data show CDR1 as LNHDA and CDR2 as SQIVND (reference sequence). J lost 2 bases, V lost 3 bases, and 5 bases had no gene match. The CDR3 covers 16 residues. The chain's CDR3 is CASSMGAGGPYNEQFF. In DNA form, the CDR3 reads TGTGCCAGTAGTATGGGGGCGGGAGGGCCCTACAATGAGCAGTTCTTC.

The chain has TRBV7-9 and TRBJ2-1, with D possibly being TRBD2 (6 bases). Trimming shortened V by 7 bases and J by 9 bases, and 16 bases separated the two germline ends. Germline V gene data show CDR1 as SEHNR and CDR2 as FQNEAQ (reference sequence). The CDR3 is 13 residues long. CDR3 in amino acids: CASNAGGMVEQFF. In nucleotides, the CDR3 is TGTGCCAGCAACGCTGGGGGGATGGTTGAGCAGTTCTTC.

This chain connects TRBV5-6 to TRBJ1-5, with D maybe TRBD1 (5 bases). This CDR3 comprises 19 residues. V dropped 5 bases and J dropped 0 bases, with 24 bases sitting between them. From germline, CDR1 is SGHDT and CDR2 YYEEEE. This CDR3 is CASSFSAGASVYSNQPQHF. CDR3 DNA: TGTGCCAGCAGTTTCTCGGCTGGGGCCTCAGTTTATAGCAATCAGCCCCAGCATTTT.

V is TRBV7-2 and J is TRBJ2-7; D not certain. Per germline, CDR1 SGHTA and CDR2 FQGNSA. The CDR3 is made up of 13 amino acids. Trimming removed 5 bases from V and 6 bases from J, with 14 bases in between. DNA of the CDR3: TGTGCCAGCAGCCGACCACTCGGCGGCGAGCAGTACTTC. Its translation: CASSRPLGGEQYF.

This clone was picked up a small number of times. The chain employs TRBV29-1 and TRBJ1-1, with TRBD1 as a possible D gene (5 bases). The germline gives CDR1 SQVTM, CDR2 ANQGSEA. The CDR3 contains 12 residues. The CDR3 here is CVTGRGEAEAFF. The CDR3 DNA follows: TGCGTGACGGGGCGGGGGGAAGCTGAAGCTTTCTTT.

The V gene is TRBV5-6, the J gene TRBJ1-3, with a possible D match to TRBD1 (6 bases). V lost 3 bases and J lost 0, with 13 bases in between. The CDR3 extends over 16 amino acids. The germline V gene has CDR1 SGHDT and CDR2 YYEEEE. CDR3 DNA: TGTGCCAGCAGCTCGAAAGGGGGACCCTCTGGAAACACCATATATTTT. This gives the protein CASSSKGGPSGNTIYF.

This CDR3 is CASSFIVQVYGYTF. The DNA of the CDR3 is TGTGCCAGCAGTTTCATCGTACAGGTCTATGGCTACACCTTC. V gene TRBV28 combines with J gene TRBJ1-2; D is possibly TRBD1 (5 bases). Germline V gives CDR1 MDHEN, CDR2 SYDVKM. V was trimmed by 3 bases and J by 4 bases, leaving 12 bases between them. The CDR3 is made up of 14 amino acids.

This clone showed up just once. The chain joins TRBV11-2 to TRBJ2-5, with D possibly being TRBD1 (6 bases). V was trimmed by 5 bases and J by 3 bases, leaving 13 bases between them. Germline V gene lookup returns CDR1 SGHAT and CDR2 FQNNGV. This CDR3 contains 14 residues. The CDR3 loop is CASSGPGDEETQYF. The CDR3 nucleotides read TGTGCCAGCAGCGGGCCAGGGGATGAAGAGACCCAGTACTTC.

The CDR3 region is CASSLALQVPDTGELFF. The DNA for the CDR3 is TGTGCCAGCAGCTTGGCGTTACAGGTCCCAGACACCGGGGAGCTGTTTTTT. The chain employs TRBV5-6 and TRBJ2-2; TRBD1 is a possible D gene (5 bases). The CDR3 length is 17 residues. Germline values: CDR1 SGHDT, CDR2 YYEEEE. V was cut by 0 bases and J by 3 bases, with 15 bases left in between.

The chain has TRBV7-9 and TRBJ2-5; 8 nucleotides agree with TRBD1. Germline V gene sequence: CDR1 SEHNR, CDR2 FQNEAQ (reference sequence). Losses at the gene ends were 0 bases for V and 6 bases for J; bases not matched to a gene: 6. The CDR3 extends over 15 amino acids. The CDR3 coding sequence is TGTGCCAGCAGCTTAGCTACAGGGGGTTGGAAGACCCAGTACTTC. It encodes CASSLATGGWKTQYF.

The chain combines TRBV27 with TRBJ2-2; 10 bases line up with TRBD2. The V gene end was trimmed by 10 bases and the J gene end by 1 base; junction bases not matched to a gene: 3. The germline V gene encodes CDR1 MNHEY and CDR2 SMNVEV (reference sequence). The CDR3 covers 14 residues. CDR3 bases: TGTGCCACTACTAGCGGGGAGAACACCGGGGAGCTGTTTTTT. It encodes CATTSGENTGELFF.

The V and J genes are TRBV27 and TRBJ1-2, with D unresolved. The CDR3 has 15 residues. CDR1 is MNHEY, CDR2 SMNVEV, per germline (reference sequence). Trimming pared 5 bases from V and 2 bases from J, leaving 15 bases between. The chain's CDR3 is CASSPTEGANYGYTF. In nucleotides, the CDR3 is TGTGCCAGCAGTCCCACAGAGGGAGCCAACTATGGCTACACCTTC.